Each of the 25 T cell receptor beta chains below was sequenced from the same sample in a study of cytomegalovirus exposure and HLA in healthy donors. This PCR relied on a set of 60 Vbeta primers and 13 Jbeta primers. Only in-frame clones appear in the TCRdb table, and some are missing; sequencing was by immunoSEQ multiplex PCR. Recorded for this sample: tens of thousands of clones. Material: PBMCs. The receptors here all came from a young woman in good health and CMV-seronegative.

In the case of this clone: A read error may produce the germline difference seen at one junction end. V and J are TRBV5-1 and TRBJ2-3, with a weak D call TRBD2 (8 bases). The CDR3 runs to 14 residues. From germline, CDR1 is SGHRS and CDR2 YFSETQ. The CDR3 sequence is CASSWSSGTDKQYF. CDR3 DNA: TGCGCCAGCAGCTGGAGTAGCGGGACAGATAAGCAGTATTTT.

This sequence joins TRBV19 and TRBJ2-1; the D gene is possibly TRBD1 (6 bases). Germline assignment: CDR1 LNHDA and CDR2 SQIVND (reference sequence). The CDR3 totals 15 residues. V gave up 7 bases and J gave up 1 base, with 14 bases separating them. The CDR3 bases are TGTGCCAGTAAACTCGACAGGTCATCCTACAATGAGCAGTTCTTC. Encoded protein: CASKLDRSSYNEQFF.

This chain connects TRBV2 to TRBJ1-2; 10 bases match TRBD1. The V gene's germline CDR1 is SNHLY and CDR2 FYNNEI. The CDR3 is made up of 14 amino acids. The junction had 7 bases not matched to a gene; V was cut back by 5 bases and J by 7 bases. The DNA of the CDR3 is TGTGCCAGCAGTTGGACAGGGGGTACGAGTGGCTACACCTTC. It encodes CASSWTGGTSGYTF.

The DNA of the CDR3 is TGCGCCAGCAGCCAAGTGGCCGGAGCAGTCCAAGAGACCCAGTACTTC. It is translated as CASSQVAGAVQETQYF. V usage is TRBV4-1 and J usage is TRBJ2-5; D is undetermined. The CDR3 runs 16 residues. Trimming removed 1 base from V and 1 base from J, with 13 bases in between. Looked up from germline, CDR1 is MGHRA and CDR2 is YSYEKL.

The CDR3 here is CASTPGGSDEQYF. The CDR3 DNA is TGTGCCAGCACCCCCGGCGGGAGCGACGAGCAGTACTTC. This chain joins TRBV28 and TRBJ2-7, with 7 bases matching TRBD2. Germline V gene sequence: CDR1 MDHEN, CDR2 SYDVKM. V shed 7 bases and J 5 bases; nucleotides not matched to a gene: 8. The CDR3 is made up of 13 amino acids.

The chain has TRBV29-1 and TRBJ2-1; 11 bases line up with TRBD2. The J segment lost 6 bases and the V segment lost 4 bases, leaving 8 bases of the junction unmatched. CDR3 size: 15 residues. Germline V CDR1 and CDR2: SQVTM, ANQGSEA. CDR3 nucleotide sequence: TGCAGCGTTGGGCTACTAGCGGGGGTCCCCAATGAGCAGTTCTTC. It translates to CSVGLLAGVPNEQFF.

V and J are TRBV2 and TRBJ2-4, with D perhaps TRBD2 (6 bases). In germline, CDR1 is SNHLY, CDR2 FYNNEI. V shed 2 bases and J shed 6 bases, with 8 bases lying between them. CDR3 length: 13 residues. CDR3 coding DNA: TGTGCCAGCAGTGAAAGGGACTCAAACATTCAGTACTTC. Translated, it gives CASSERDSNIQYF.

The chain uses TRBV29-1 and TRBJ2-1; TRBD2 aligns across 7 bases. J lost 0 bases, V lost 3 bases, and 2 bases had no gene match. CDR1 and CDR2 from the germline V gene are SQVTM and ANQGSEA. The CDR3 runs to 14 residues. The CDR3 nucleotides read TGCAGCGTTGAGGGGGGGAGCTCCTACAATGAGCAGTTCTTC. Translating it yields CSVEGGSSYNEQFF.

The chain joins TRBV7-6 to TRBJ2-3; D is unclear. CDR1 SGHVS and CDR2 FNYEAQ come from the germline V gene. Trimming took 5 bases from V and 2 from J, leaving 17 bases between them. The CDR3 covers 16 residues. The CDR3 nucleotides read TGTGCCAGCAGCCCCGAAACCCCCGCGGTCACAGATACGCAGTATTTT. Amino acid sequence: CASSPETPAVTDTQYF. Based on the CDR3 plus reference TRBV7-6 and TRBJ2-3, the full variable domain is GAGVSQSPRYKVTKRGQDVALRCDPISGHVSLYWYRQALGQGPEFLTYFNYEAQQDKSGLPNDRFSAERPEGSISTLTIQRTEQRDSAMYRCASSPETPAVTDTQYFGPGTRLTVL.

The rearrangement joins TRBV4-2 to TRBJ1-2; a weak D match, TRBD1 (6 bases). The germline V and J ends were trimmed by 2 bases and 7 bases, with 17 bases remaining between them. The CDR3 is 15 amino acids. Germline CDR1 LGHNA, CDR2 YNFKEQ. CDR3 sequence: CASSQSPGAQSGYTF. Here the CDR3 DNA reads TGTGCCAGCAGCCAATCACCAGGGGCGCAAAGTGGCTACACCTTC.

The chain links TRBV6-4 to TRBJ1-1; 8 nucleotides align to TRBD1. The CDR3 spans 13 residues. Germline V gene sequence: CDR1 MRHNA, CDR2 SNTAGT. Losses at the gene ends were 5 bases for V and 4 bases for J; bases not matched to a gene: 3. The CDR3 loop reads CASSSDRGTEAFF. The CDR3 nucleotides are TGTGCCAGCAGTTCAGACAGGGGCACTGAAGCTTTCTTT.

V and J are TRBV7-9 and TRBJ2-5; no definite D call. The DNA end is more similar to TRBJ2-7, so the J call may be wrong. The CDR3 is 14 residues long. CDR1 and CDR2 from the germline V gene are SEHNR and FQNEAQ (reference sequence). The CDR3 region has the DNA TGTGCCAGCAGCTCAACTACACGAGCCTACGAGCAGTACTTC. It yields the protein CASSSTTRAYEQYF.

The genes are TRBV6-5 and TRBJ2-7; 8 bases align to TRBD1. The V gene's germline CDR1 is MNHEY and CDR2 SVGAGI. Trimming removed 5 bases from V and 0 bases from J; junction bases left unmatched: 0. There are 13 residues in the CDR3. CDR3 loop: CASSQGASYEQYF. Written as DNA, the CDR3 is TGTGCCAGCAGTCAGGGGGCCTCCTACGAGCAGTACTTC.

The chain employs TRBV5-3 and TRBJ2-2; 8 bases are shared with TRBD1. TRBV5-3 is classed as an ORF, of uncertain function. V was clipped by 5 bases and J by 5 bases; unmatched bases: 17. CDR3 size: 18 residues. Here the CDR3 DNA reads TGTGCCAGAAGGGAGAACCCAAGACAGGGGCAAGTAACCGGGGAGCTGTTTTTT. This gives the protein CARRENPRQGQVTGELFF.

The chain has TRBV19 and TRBJ2-2, with TRBD1 as a possible D gene (5 bases). The V gene lost 5 bases and the J gene lost 4 bases, with 14 bases spanning the gap. The CDR3 extends over 15 amino acids. Germline V gives CDR1 LNHDA, CDR2 SQIVND (reference sequence). The CDR3 DNA is TGTGCCAGTAGTGACCAAAGGGGAATCACCGGGGAGCTGTTTTTT. It translates to CASSDQRGITGELFF.

This sequence joins TRBV2 and TRBJ2-7; 7 positions match TRBD1. This CDR3 comprises 13 residues. Germline values: CDR1 SNHLY, CDR2 FYNNEI. V lost 4 bases to trimming and J lost 5 bases; unmatched junction nucleotides: 5. CDR3 DNA: TGTGCCAGCAGTGCTACAGGGGTCCACGAGCAGTACTTC. It translates to CASSATGVHEQYF.

The rearrangement uses TRBV6-6 and TRBJ1-2, with D possibly TRBD1 on 6 matching bases. The CDR3 has 15 residues. Germline lookup yields CDR1 MNHNY and CDR2 SVGAGI (reference sequence). V was clipped by 7 bases and J by 4 bases, with 19 bases between them. CDR3 region: CASILQGGIAYGYTF. The CDR3 bases are TGTGCCAGCATATTACAGGGCGGCATAGCCTATGGCTACACCTTC.

The chain joins TRBV19 to TRBJ2-6; D call uncertain. Per germline, CDR1 LNHDA and CDR2 SQIVND (reference sequence). This CDR3 region has 15 residues. V dropped 5 bases and J dropped 3 bases, with 11 bases sitting between them. The CDR3 nucleotides read TGTGCCAGTAGTTTCCCTGCTAGTGGGGCCAACGTCCTGACTTTC. Its protein product is CASSFPASGANVLTF.

The J gene is TRBJ2-7, the V gene TRBV10-3; TRBD1 matches 7 bases. This CDR3 region has 13 residues. J was trimmed by 1 base and V by 6 bases; bases with no gene match: 3. Germline CDR1 and CDR2: ENHRY and SYGVKD. The CDR3 region is CAISGQESYEQYF. The CDR3 coding sequence is TGTGCCATCAGCGGACAGGAGTCCTACGAGCAGTACTTC.

V and J are TRBV18 and TRBJ2-7; TRBD1 aligns across 11 bases. Looked up from germline, CDR1 is KGHSH and CDR2 is LQKENI. This CDR3 is built from 16 residues. V trimming: 1 base; J trimming: 0 bases; junction bases outside the gene matches: 2. DNA for the CDR3: TGTGCCAGCTCACCACTGGGGACAGGGGGCTCCTACGAGCAGTACTTC. It is translated as CASSPLGTGGSYEQYF.

The chain links TRBV6-1 to TRBJ2-2; D remains ambiguous. The ends were cut back, 7 bases at V and 2 bases at J, with 8 bases in the middle. CDR3 length equals 13 residues. Germline-derived CDR1 and CDR2 are MNHNS and SASEGT. The CDR3 loop is CASISLNTGELFF. CDR3 sequence (DNA): TGTGCCAGCATCTCGCTAAACACCGGGGAGCTGTTTTTT.

For this clone: Distinct nucleotide sequences in the sample also encode this CDR3. This chain joins TRBV19 and TRBJ1-6, with TRBD1 matching over 9 bases. The CDR3 has 15 residues. The germline CDR1 and CDR2 sequences are LNHDA and SQIVND (reference sequence). V was pared by 8 bases and J by 7 bases, with 9 bases of the junction left unmatched. For the CDR3, the DNA is TGTGCCAGTGCCCGGACAGGGGAACAGAATTCACCCCTCCACTTT. This gives the protein CASARTGEQNSPLHF. The full variable domain, with the rest looked up from reference TRBV19 and TRBJ1-6, is DGGITQSPKYLFRKEGQNVTLSCEQNLNHDAMYWYRQDPGQGLRLIYYSQIVNDFQKGDIAEGYSVSREKKESFPLTVTSAQKNPTAFYLCASARTGEQNSPLHFGNGTRLTVT.

The chain links TRBV4-1 to TRBJ2-7; 8 bases map to TRBD2. V dropped 0 bases and J dropped 4; count of bases not matched to a gene: 8. The CDR3 contains 16 residues. CDR1 MGHRA and CDR2 YSYEKL come from the germline V gene. The CDR3 DNA is TGCGCCAGCAGCCAAGATGAGGGACTAGGAGCTTACGAGCAGTACTTC. This encodes CASSQDEGLGAYEQYF.

The chain carries TRBV6-1 and TRBJ1-1; maybe TRBD1 (5 bases). The CDR3 has 15 residues. The germline V and J ends were trimmed by 2 bases and 5 bases, with 15 bases remaining between them. In germline, CDR1 is MNHNS, CDR2 SASEGT. CDR3 nucleotide sequence: TGTGCCAGCAGTGAATGGGGTCGGGGGGGAACTGAAGCTTTCTTT. Its translation: CASSEWGRGGTEAFF.

This chain connects TRBV2 to TRBJ2-6, with D possibly matching TRBD1 (6 bases). Trimming cost V 9 bases and J 1 base, with 10 bases left between them. Germline values: CDR1 SNHLY, CDR2 FYNNEI. The CDR3 loop spans 14 amino acids. The CDR3 coding sequence is TGTGCCAGTAGAACAGGGTCTGGGGCCAACGTCCTGACTTTC. Encoded protein: CASRTGSGANVLTF.